The entry that follows covers one T cell receptor beta chain sequence. Its antigen is as yet unknown. This sample is part of a study of cytomegalovirus exposure and HLA in healthy donors. Notes on the study in general: TCR beta sequences numbering some 17,000 were associated with HLA alleles at 0.05 false discovery rate in a later analysis. The HLA-A and HLA-B alleles of most subjects were reportedly predicted accurately from TCR beta sequences.

This PCR relied on a set of 60 Vbeta primers and 13 Jbeta primers. Per the authors' pipeline: There were around 78 million unique TCR beta chains by a later count, and approximately 11 million of them were shared. Using immunoSEQ multiplex PCR, the repertoire was profiled, and TCRdb retains in-frame clones only, with some absent. V, J and clone size are taken as reported in that table, and D and trimming were inferred from the DNA itself. The sample records approximately 180,000 clones, roughly 80% being singletons. The CDR3 is 15 amino acids. The V gene's germline CDR1 is SGHRS and CDR2 YFSETQ. V was trimmed by 0 bases and J by 1 base, leaving 11 bases between them.

This TCR was recovered from a man aged 30 to 39 in good health and CMV-seropositive. The chain is built from TRBV5-1 and TRBJ2-7; a possible D gene is TRBD1 (7 bases). The sample consisted of PBMCs. This CDR3 is CASSLDQGGSYEQYF. As DNA, the CDR3 is TGCGCCAGCAGCTTGGACCAGGGGGGTTCCTACGAGCAGTACTTC.